This is a list of T cell receptor beta chains from one sample in a study of shared clonotypes between healthy human individuals. Assay used: immunoSEQ multiplex PCR; TCRdb lists only in-frame clones, some missing. This sample has fewer than 3 million clones; under 95% occur once, and the top ten carry 0.37%. Sequenced: naive CD4+ T cells from PBMCs. The receptors were gathered from a young man in good health. Some clones in this sample may be carry-over from other donors' samples. Each CDR3 is given with its conserved first and last residue. The D gene is left open where the match is weak. Some rows have no size entry. The others give once, few or many, or a class for an expanded clone.

CDR3aa,CDR3nt,j_gene,d_gene,v_gene,abundance,len
CASTWTGGSYEQYF,TGTGCCAGCACCTGGACAGGGGGGTCCTACGAGCAGTACTTC,TRBJ2-7,TRBD1,TRBV28,NA,14
CASSPGRGPNTEAFF,TGCGCCAGCAGCCCCGGGAGGGGGCCGAACACTGAAGCTTTCTTT,TRBJ1-1,TRBD1,TRBV4-1,NA,15
CASSFVAGASVNEQYF,TGTGCCAGCAGCTTTGTAGCGGGAGCTTCTGTGAACGAGCAGTACTTC,TRBJ2-7,TRBD2,TRBV7-8,NA,16
CASSLATDYTGELFF,TGCGCCAGCAGCTTGGCCACGGACTACACCGGGGAGCTGTTTTTT,TRBJ2-2,NA,TRBV5-1,NA,15
CASSLRAPPAQYF,TGTGCCAGCAGTTTAAGGGCTCCTCCTGCCCAGTATTTT,TRBJ2-3,NA,TRBV28,once,13
CASSIWNRGQETQYF,TGTGCCAGTAGTATCTGGAACAGGGGCCAAGAGACCCAGTACTTC,TRBJ2-5,TRBD1,TRBV19,NA,15
CASSQAGQGAYEQYF,TGTGCCAGCAGCCAAGCCGGACAGGGGGCTTACGAGCAGTACTTC,TRBJ2-7,TRBD1,TRBV4-2,once,15
CASSHTMVGQGIGYTF,TGTGCCAGTTCCCATACAATGGTGGGACAGGGTATTGGCTACACCTTC,TRBJ1-2,TRBD1,TRBV19,NA,16
CASSYSRGATQYF,TGTGCCAGCAGTTACTCGAGAGGGGCTACGCAGTATTTT,TRBJ2-3,NA,TRBV6-5,NA,13
CASSVDSVSTDTQYF,TGTGCCAGCAGCGTAGATTCCGTCAGCACAGATACGCAGTATTTT,TRBJ2-3,NA,TRBV9,NA,15
CSARAADEQYF,TGCAGTGCTAGGGCGGCGGACGAGCAGTACTTC,TRBJ2-7,NA,TRBV20-1,NA,11
CASSHPAANTGELFF,TGTGCCAGCAGCCACCCGGCAGCGAACACCGGGGAGCTGTTTTTT,TRBJ2-2,NA,TRBV7-9,NA,15
CASSLRGQGFYGELFF,TGTGCCAGCAGTTTGAGGGGACAGGGTTTCTACGGGGAGCTGTTTTTT,TRBJ2-2,TRBD1,TRBV28,NA,16
CASSSGQGAPQPQHF,TGTGCCAGCAGCTCGGGACAGGGGGCGCCTCAGCCCCAGCATTTT,TRBJ1-5,TRBD1,TRBV7-9,once,15
CASSDGAGRWTDTQYF,TGTGCCAGCAGTGACGGGGCGGGCCGTTGGACAGATACGCAGTATTTT,TRBJ2-3,NA,TRBV6-1,NA,16
CASSATENTEAFF,TGTGCCAGCAGCGCGACAGAGAACACTGAAGCTTTCTTT,TRBJ1-1,NA,TRBV28,NA,13
CASHGQGASYEQYF,TGTGCCAGTCATGGACAGGGGGCTTCCTACGAGCAGTACTTC,TRBJ2-7,TRBD1,TRBV28,NA,14
CATSSGGDRGYVTQYF,TGTGCCACCAGCAGTGGGGGGGACAGGGGCTATGTGACCCAGTACTTC,TRBJ2-5,TRBD1,TRBV15,NA,16
CASNGRGPGYTF,TGTGCCAGCAACGGCAGGGGGCCCGGCTACACCTTC,TRBJ1-2,TRBD1,TRBV2,NA,12
CAWSVAYEQYF,TGTGCCTGGAGTGTGGCCTACGAGCAGTACTTC,TRBJ2-7,NA,TRBV30,NA,11